This T cell receptor (beta chain) is drawn from a study of T cell responses to AZD1222 COVID-19 vaccine. Germline V lookup: CDR1 LNHNV, CDR2 YYDKDF (reference sequence). V lost 1 base and J lost 4, with 4 bases in between. This CDR3 comprises 13 residues. The study's findings and limits: Increases in Spike-specific TCR breadth and depth were seen after two AZD1222 doses.

The data were produced by immunoSEQ multiplex PCR, yet TCRdb's version contains in-frame clones alone and is incomplete. Among 160,000 or so clones, 91% were seen once, and the ten largest hold less than 2.5%. This clone was counted a few times. The target antigen is unknown. The sample was peripheral blood, taken on day 0 of AZD1222 vaccination. The rearrangement joins TRBV15 to TRBJ2-2; D is ambiguous. The receptor comes from an adult in good health. The CDR3 nucleotides read TGTGCCACCAGCAGAGGGGGCACCGGGGAGCTGTTTTTT. It encodes CATSRGGTGELFF.